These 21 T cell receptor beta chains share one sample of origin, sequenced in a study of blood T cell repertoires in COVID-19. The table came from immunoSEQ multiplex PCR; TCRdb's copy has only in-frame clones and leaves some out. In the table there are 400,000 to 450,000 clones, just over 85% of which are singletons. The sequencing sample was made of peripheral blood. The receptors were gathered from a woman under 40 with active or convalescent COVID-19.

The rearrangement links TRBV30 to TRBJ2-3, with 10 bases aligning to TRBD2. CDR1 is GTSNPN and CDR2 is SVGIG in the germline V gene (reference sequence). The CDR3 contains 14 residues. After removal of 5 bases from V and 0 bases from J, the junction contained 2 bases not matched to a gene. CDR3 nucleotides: TGTGCCTGGTCGACTAGCGGGAGCACAGATACGCAGTATTTT. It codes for CAWSTSGSTDTQYF.

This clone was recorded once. Written as DNA, the CDR3 is TGTGCCAGCAGCAAGTTCCAGGGGGCACACACCTTC. Protein product: CASSKFQGAHTF. V and J are TRBV21-1 and TRBJ1-2; the DNA was not used to check the table's D call, TRBD1. TRBV21-1 is marked as a pseudogene. This CDR3 contains 12 residues.

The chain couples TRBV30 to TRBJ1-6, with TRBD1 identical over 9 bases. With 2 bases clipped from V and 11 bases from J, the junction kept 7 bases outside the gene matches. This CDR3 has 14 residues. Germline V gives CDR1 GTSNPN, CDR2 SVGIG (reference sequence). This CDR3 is CAWSPGQGLAPLHF. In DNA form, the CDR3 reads TGTGCCTGGAGTCCGGGACAGGGATTAGCACCCCTCCACTTT.

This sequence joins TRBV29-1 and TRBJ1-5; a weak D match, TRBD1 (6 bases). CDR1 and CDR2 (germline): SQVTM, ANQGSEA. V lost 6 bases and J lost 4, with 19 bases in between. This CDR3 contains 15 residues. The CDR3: CSVGQAQGTNQPQHF. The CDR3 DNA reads TGCAGCGTAGGCCAGGCACAGGGAACGAATCAGCCCCAGCATTTT.

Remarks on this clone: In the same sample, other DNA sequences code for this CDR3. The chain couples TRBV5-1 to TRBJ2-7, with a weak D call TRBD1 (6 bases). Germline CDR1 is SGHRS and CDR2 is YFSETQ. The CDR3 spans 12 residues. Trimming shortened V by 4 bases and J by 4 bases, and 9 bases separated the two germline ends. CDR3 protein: CASSVQGYEQYF. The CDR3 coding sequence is TGCGCCAGCAGCGTACAGGGTTACGAGCAGTACTTC.

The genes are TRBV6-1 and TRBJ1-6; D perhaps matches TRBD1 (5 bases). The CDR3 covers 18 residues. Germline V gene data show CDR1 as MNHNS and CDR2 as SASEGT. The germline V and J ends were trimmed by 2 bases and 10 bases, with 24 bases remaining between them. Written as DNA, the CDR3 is TGTGCCAGCAGTGAAATGGCCCCCCGCCAGGGTGTAGGGTCACCCCTCCACTTT. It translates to CASSEMAPRQGVGSPLHF.

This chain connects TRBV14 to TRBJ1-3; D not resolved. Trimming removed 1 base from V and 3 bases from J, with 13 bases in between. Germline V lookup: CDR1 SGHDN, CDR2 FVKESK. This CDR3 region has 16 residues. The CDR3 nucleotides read TGTGCCAGCAGCCAAGCTACAGCTACTTTTGGAAACACCATATATTTT. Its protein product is CASSQATATFGNTIYF.

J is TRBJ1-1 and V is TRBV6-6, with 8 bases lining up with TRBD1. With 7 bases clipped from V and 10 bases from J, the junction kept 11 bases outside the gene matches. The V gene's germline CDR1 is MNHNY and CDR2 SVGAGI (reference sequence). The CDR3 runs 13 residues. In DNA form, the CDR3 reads TGTGCCAGCATCCGACAGGGGAACCTACCAGCTTTCTTT. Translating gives CASIRQGNLPAFF.

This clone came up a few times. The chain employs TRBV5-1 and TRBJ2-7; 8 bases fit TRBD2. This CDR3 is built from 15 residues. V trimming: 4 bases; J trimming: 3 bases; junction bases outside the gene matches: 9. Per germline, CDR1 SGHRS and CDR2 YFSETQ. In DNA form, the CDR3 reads TGCGCCAGCAGCCTTGTGTTTAGCGGGATCTACGAGCAGTACTTC. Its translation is CASSLVFSGIYEQYF.

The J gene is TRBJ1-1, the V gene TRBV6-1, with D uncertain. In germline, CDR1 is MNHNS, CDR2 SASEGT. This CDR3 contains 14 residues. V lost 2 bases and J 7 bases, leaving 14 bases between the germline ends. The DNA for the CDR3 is TGTGCCAGCAGTGAACTCGGGATGACGGATGAAGCTTTCTTT. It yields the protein CASSELGMTDEAFF.

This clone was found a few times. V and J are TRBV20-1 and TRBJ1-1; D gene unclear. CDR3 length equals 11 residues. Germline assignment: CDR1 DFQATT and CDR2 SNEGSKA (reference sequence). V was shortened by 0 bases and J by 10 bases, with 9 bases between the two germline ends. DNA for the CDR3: TGCAGTGCTAGAGAGCCGGGTCGAGCTTTCTTT. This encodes CSAREPGRAFF.

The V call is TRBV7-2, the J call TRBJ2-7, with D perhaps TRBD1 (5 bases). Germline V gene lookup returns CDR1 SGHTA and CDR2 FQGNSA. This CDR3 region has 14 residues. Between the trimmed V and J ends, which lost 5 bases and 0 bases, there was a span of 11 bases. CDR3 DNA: TGTGCCAGCAGCCCTCCTACAGGCTCCTACGAGCAGTACTTC. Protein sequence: CASSPPTGSYEQYF.

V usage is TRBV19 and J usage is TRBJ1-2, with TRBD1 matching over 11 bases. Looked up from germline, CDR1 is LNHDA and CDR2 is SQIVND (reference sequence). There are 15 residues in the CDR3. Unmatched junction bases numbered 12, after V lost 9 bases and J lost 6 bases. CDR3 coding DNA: TGTGCCAGCGTGGACAGGGGGCGTGGGGTTGATGGCTACACCTTC. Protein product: CASVDRGRGVDGYTF.

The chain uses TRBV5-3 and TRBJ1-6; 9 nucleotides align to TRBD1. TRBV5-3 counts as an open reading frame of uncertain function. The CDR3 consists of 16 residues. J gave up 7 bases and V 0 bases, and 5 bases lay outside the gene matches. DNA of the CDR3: TGTGCCAGAAGCTTGGCCGGGGACAGGGACAATTCACCCCTCCACTTT. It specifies CARSLAGDRDNSPLHF.

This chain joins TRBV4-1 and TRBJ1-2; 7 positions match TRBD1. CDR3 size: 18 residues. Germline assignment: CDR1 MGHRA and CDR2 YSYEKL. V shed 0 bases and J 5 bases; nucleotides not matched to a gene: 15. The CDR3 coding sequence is TGCGCCAGCAGCCAAGAAGGCTTCGGTGAGGGGGCAAAGTATGGCTACACCTTC. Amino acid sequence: CASSQEGFGEGAKYGYTF.

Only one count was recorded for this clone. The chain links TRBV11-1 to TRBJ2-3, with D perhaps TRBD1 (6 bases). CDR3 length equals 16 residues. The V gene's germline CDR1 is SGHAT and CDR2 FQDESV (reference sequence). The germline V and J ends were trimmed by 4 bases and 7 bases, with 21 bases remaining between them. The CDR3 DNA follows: TGTGCCAGCAGCTCGCGACAGGACCCCACGTGGAATACGCAGTATTTT. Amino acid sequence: CASSSRQDPTWNTQYF. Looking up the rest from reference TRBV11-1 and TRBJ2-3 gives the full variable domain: EAEVAQSPRYKITEKSQAVAFWCDPISGHATLYWYRQILGQGPELLVQFQDESVVDDSQLPKDRFSAERLKGVDSTLKIQPAELGDSAMYLCASSSRQDPTWNTQYFGPGTRLTVL.

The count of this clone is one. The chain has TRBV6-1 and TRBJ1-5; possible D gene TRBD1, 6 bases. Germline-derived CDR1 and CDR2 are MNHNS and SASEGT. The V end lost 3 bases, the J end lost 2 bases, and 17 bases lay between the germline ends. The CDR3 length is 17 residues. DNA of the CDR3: TGTGCCAGCAGTGATTACAGGGCTCGGGGCGGCAATCAGCCCCAGCATTTT. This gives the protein CASSDYRARGGNQPQHF.

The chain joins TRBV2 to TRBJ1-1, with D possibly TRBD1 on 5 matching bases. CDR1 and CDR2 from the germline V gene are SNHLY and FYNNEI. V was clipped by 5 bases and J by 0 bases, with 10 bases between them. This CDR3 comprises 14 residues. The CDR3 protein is CASSTTAMNTEAFF. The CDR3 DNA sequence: TGTGCCAGCAGTACGACAGCTATGAACACTGAAGCTTTCTTT. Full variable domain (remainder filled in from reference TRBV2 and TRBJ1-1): EPEVTQTPSHQVTQMGQEVILRCVPISNHLYFYWYRQILGQKVEFLVSFYNNEISEKSEIFDDQFSVERPDGSNFTLKIRSTKLEDSAMYFCASSTTAMNTEAFFGQGTRLTVV.

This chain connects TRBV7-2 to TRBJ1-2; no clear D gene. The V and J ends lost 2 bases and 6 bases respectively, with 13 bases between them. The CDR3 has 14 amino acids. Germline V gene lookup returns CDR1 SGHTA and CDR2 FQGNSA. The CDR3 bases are TGTGCCAGCAGCTTAATGGCAGTCAGTCATGGCTACACCTTC. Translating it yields CASSLMAVSHGYTF.

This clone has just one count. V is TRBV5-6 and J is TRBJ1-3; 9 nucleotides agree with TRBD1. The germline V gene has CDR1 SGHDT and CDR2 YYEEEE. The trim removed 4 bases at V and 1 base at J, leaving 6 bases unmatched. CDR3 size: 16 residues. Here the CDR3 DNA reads TGTGCCAGCAGCACCCCGGGACAGGGTTCTGGAAACACCATATATTTT. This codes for CASSTPGQGSGNTIYF.

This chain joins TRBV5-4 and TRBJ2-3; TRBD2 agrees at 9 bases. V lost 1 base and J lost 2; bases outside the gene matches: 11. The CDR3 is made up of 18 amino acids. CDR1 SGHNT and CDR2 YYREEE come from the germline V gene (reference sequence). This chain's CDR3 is CASSLKAGGGGYTDTQYF. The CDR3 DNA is TGTGCCAGCAGCTTGAAAGCGGGCGGGGGGGGATACACAGATACGCAGTATTTT.